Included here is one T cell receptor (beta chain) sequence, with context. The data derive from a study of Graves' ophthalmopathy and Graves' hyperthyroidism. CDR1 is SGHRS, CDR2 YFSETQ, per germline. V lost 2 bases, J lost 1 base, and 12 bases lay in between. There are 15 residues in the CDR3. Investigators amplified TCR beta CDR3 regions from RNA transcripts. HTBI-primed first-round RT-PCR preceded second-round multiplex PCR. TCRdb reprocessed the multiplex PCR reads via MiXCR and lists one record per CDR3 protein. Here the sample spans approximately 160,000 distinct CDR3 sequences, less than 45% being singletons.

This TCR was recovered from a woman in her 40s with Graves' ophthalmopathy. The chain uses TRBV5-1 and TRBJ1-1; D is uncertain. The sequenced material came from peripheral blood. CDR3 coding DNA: TGCGCCAGCAGCTTTGACCCAAGTACGAACACTGAAGCTTTCTTT. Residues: CASSFDPSTNTEAFF.